This T cell receptor (beta chain) was identified in a study of kidney transplant recipient with SARS-CoV-2 infection. One entry per CDR3 protein results from TCRdb running MiXCR on the reads. The sample lists 200,000 to 250,000 distinct CDR3 sequences, around 30% seen once, with around 6.8% in the top ten. This clonotype was observed many times. Trimming stripped 5 bases from V and 0 bases from J, with 5 bases between. The CDR3 is 11 residues long. Germline assignment: CDR1 SQVTM and CDR2 ANQGSEA. The chain has TRBV29-1 and TRBJ2-7; no definite D call. This specimen consisted of a blood sample, obtained at baseline and around day 120 from a kidney transplant recipient. The sequence was collected from a young adult male patient who had COVID-19 and was a kidney transplant recipient. Some T cells could come from the graft donor. CDR3 loop: CSVSISYEQYF. The CDR3 DNA sequence: TGCAGCGTTAGCATCTCCTACGAGCAGTACTTC.